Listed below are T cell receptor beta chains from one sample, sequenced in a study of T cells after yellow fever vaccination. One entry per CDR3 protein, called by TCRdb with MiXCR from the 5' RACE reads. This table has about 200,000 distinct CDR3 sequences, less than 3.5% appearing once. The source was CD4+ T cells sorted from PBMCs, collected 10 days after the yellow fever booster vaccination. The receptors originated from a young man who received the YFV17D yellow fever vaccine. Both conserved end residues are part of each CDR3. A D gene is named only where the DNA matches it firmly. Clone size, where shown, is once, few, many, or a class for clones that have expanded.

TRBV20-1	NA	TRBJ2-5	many	CSALPARGHRQETQYF	TGCAGTGCTCTACCAGCCAGGGGCCACAGACAAGAGACCCAGTACTTC
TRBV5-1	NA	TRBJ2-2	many	CASSLAPGVIPGELFF	TGCGCCAGCAGCTTGGCCCCAGGGGTGATCCCCGGGGAGCTGTTTTTT
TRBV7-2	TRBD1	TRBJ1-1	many	CASSFRDSDEAFF	TGTGCCAGCAGCTTTCGGGACAGTGATGAAGCTTTCTTT
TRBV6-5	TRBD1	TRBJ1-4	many	CASRPGQGIGGDEKLFF	TGTGCCAGCAGACCGGGACAGGGGATAGGAGGGGATGAAAAACTGTTTTTT
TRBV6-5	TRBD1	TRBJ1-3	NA	CASRQGPHSGNTIYF	TGTGCCAGTAGACAGGGGCCCCACTCTGGAAACACCATATATTTT
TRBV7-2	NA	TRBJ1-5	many	CASSTGSGGYQPQHF	TGTGCCAGCAGCACCGGGAGCGGGGGGTATCAGCCCCAGCATTTT
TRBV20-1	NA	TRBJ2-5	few	CSAWDITSQETQYF	TGCAGTGCATGGGACATTACTTCCCAAGAGACCCAGTACTTC
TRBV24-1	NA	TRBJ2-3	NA	CATRGPGADTQYF	TGTGCCACCAGGGGACCGGGGGCAGATACGCAGTATTTT
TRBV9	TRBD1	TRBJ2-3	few	CASRRTGNGRDTQYF	TGTGCCAGCAGAAGGACAGGGAACGGTAGAGATACGCAGTATTTT
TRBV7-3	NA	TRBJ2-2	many	CASSLFPGQNTGELFF	TGTGCCAGCAGCTTATTCCCGGGACAGAACACCGGGGAGCTGTTTTTT
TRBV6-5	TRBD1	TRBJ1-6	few	CASSDRGGVNSPLHF	TGTGCCAGCAGTGACAGGGGGGGCGTGAATTCACCCCTCCACTTT
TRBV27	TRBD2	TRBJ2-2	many	CASKVLAVQSNTGELFF	TGTGCCAGCAAAGTACTAGCGGTGCAGTCGAACACCGGGGAGCTGTTTTTT
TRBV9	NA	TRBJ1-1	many	CASSQGPNTEAFF	TGTGCCAGCAGTCAGGGCCCGAACACTGAAGCTTTCTTT
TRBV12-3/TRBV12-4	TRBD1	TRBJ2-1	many	CASSRTGGYNEQFF	TGTGCCAGCAGTCGGACAGGGGGGTACAATGAGCAGTTCTTC
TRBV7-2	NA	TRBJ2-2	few	CATKLQGPNTGELFF	TGTGCCACCAAACTCCAGGGGCCCAACACCGGGGAGCTGTTTTTT
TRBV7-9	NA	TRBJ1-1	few	CASSSRGEAFF	TGTGCCAGCAGCTCCCGGGGGGAAGCTTTCTTT
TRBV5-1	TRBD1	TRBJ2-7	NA	CASSLVGGHEQYF	TGCGCCAGCAGCTTGGTAGGGGGCCACGAGCAGTACTTC
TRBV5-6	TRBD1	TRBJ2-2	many	CASSKRTGFGELFF	TGTGCCAGCAGCAAGCGGACAGGGTTCGGGGAGCTGTTTTTT
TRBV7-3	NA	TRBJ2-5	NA	CASSPRNQETQYF	TGTGCCAGCAGCCCTCGAAACCAAGAGACCCAGTACTTC
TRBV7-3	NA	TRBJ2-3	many	CASSLAGPADTQYF	TGTGCCAGCAGCTTAGCGGGGCCAGCAGATACGCAGTATTTT
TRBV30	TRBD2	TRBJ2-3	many	CAWSYGSGDTQYF	TGTGCCTGGAGTTATGGTAGCGGGGATACGCAGTATTTT
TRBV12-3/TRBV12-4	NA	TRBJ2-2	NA	CASSSFDRPTGELFF	TGTGCCAGCAGTTCCTTCGACAGACCCACCGGGGAGCTGTTTTTT
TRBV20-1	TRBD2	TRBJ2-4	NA	CSATSVSKNIQYF	TGCAGTGCAACTAGCGTTTCCAAAAACATTCAGTACTTC
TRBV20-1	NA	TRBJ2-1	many	CSARASIRNEQFF	TGCAGTGCTAGAGCCTCGATTCGGAATGAGCAGTTCTTC
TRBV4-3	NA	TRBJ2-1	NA	CASSQQWSSYNEQFF	TGCGCCAGCAGCCAACAGTGGAGCTCCTACAATGAGCAGTTCTTC
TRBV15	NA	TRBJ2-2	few	CATSNGRTELFF	TGTGCCACCAGCAACGGCCGAACCGAGCTGTTTTTT
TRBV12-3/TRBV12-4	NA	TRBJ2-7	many	CASRQETEQYF	TGTGCCAGCAGACAGGAGACCGAGCAGTACTTC
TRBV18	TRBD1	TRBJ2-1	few	CASSPPGQGPHEQFF	TGTGCCAGCTCACCACCGGGACAGGGCCCCCATGAGCAGTTCTTC
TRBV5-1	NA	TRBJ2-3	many	CASSFRSDTQYF	TGCGCCAGCAGCTTCAGGTCAGATACGCAGTATTTT
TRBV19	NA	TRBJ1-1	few	CASSPGQAKRKQEAFF	TGTGCCAGTAGTCCCGGGCAGGCGAAGAGGAAACAGGAAGCTTTCTTT
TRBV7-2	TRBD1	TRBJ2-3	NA	CASNAGTGGSTDTQYF	TGTGCCAGCAACGCAGGGACAGGGGGCAGCACAGATACGCAGTATTTT
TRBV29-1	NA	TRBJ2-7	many	CSVVVRVSHEQYF	TGCAGCGTTGTGGTACGGGTTAGCCACGAGCAGTACTTC
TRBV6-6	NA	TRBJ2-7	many	CASSYTTTTYEQYF	TGTGCCAGCAGTTACACCACAACGACGTACGAGCAGTACTTC
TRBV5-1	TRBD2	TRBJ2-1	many	CASSLAGNSRNEQFF	TGCGCCAGCAGCTTAGCGGGGAATTCTAGGAATGAGCAGTTCTTC
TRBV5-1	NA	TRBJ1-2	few	CASSISGQGGYGYTF	TGCGCCAGCAGCATAAGCGGTCAGGGAGGCTATGGCTACACCTTC
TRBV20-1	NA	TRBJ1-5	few	CSARSGDQPQHF	TGCAGTGCTAGATCTGGCGATCAGCCCCAGCATTTT
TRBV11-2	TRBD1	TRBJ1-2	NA	CASSSRRGTALNYGYTF	TGTGCCAGCAGCTCGAGACGGGGGACAGCTTTAAACTATGGCTACACCTTC
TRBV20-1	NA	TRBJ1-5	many	CSARPGQFRNQPQHF	TGCAGTGCTAGACCCGGACAGTTTCGCAATCAGCCCCAGCATTTT
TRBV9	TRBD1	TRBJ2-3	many	CASSVAAGQGTDTQYF	TGTGCCAGCAGCGTAGCTGCGGGACAGGGGACAGATACGCAGTATTTT
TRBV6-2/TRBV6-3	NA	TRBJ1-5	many	CASMDLGNQPQHF	TGTGCCAGCATGGATTTAGGCAATCAGCCCCAGCATTTT
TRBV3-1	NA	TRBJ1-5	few	CASSQDTTNQPQHF	TGTGCCAGCAGCCAAGATACCACAAATCAGCCCCAGCATTTT
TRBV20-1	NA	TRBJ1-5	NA	CSAKHRNQPQHF	TGCAGTGCGAAACACCGCAATCAGCCCCAGCATTTT
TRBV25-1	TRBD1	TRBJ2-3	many	CASSPWSGQGTGADTQYF	TGTGCCAGCAGTCCTTGGTCGGGACAGGGGACAGGGGCAGATACGCAGTATTTT
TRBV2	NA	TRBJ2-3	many	CASRPGTQITDTQYF	TGTGCCAGCAGGCCGGGGACGCAAATCACAGATACGCAGTATTTT
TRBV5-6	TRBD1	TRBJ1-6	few	CASSLGQANSPLHF	TGTGCCAGCAGCTTAGGACAGGCAAATTCACCCCTCCACTTT
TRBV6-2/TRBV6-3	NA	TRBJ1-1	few	CASRSHQTGPFMNTEAFF	TGTGCCAGCAGATCCCACCAAACAGGGCCATTCATGAACACTGAAGCTTTCTTT
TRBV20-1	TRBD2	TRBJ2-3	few	CSAVGGGWLTDTQYF	TGCAGTGCAGTGGGGGGGGGATGGTTAACAGATACGCAGTATTTT
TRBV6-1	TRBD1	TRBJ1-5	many	CASRGDRHSNQPQHF	TGTGCCAGCAGGGGGGACAGACATAGCAATCAGCCCCAGCATTTT
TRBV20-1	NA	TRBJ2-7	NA	CSARDRSYEQYF	TGCAGTGCTAGAGACCGCTCCTACGAGCAGTACTTC
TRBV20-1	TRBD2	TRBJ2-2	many	CSATSTSAGELFF	TGCAGTGCTACCTCGACTAGCGCCGGGGAGCTGTTTTTT
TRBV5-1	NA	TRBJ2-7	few	CASSLVPGKSYEQYF	TGCGCCAGCAGCTTGGTGCCAGGTAAATCCTACGAGCAGTACTTC